The 13 T cell receptor beta chains below were found in one sample sequenced in a study of T-cell memory formation after mild COVID-19. TCRdb called the 5' RACE reads again in MiXCR, with one record for every CDR3 protein. The table shows about 560,000 distinct CDR3 sequences, with around a sixth occurring only once. Sequencing was performed on PBMCs or a T cell subset sorted from them (not recorded which). These TCRs come from an adult woman who had mild COVID-19 (a few samples of this study predate the infection). Cell type and time point are not known.

This sequence joins TRBV12-3 or TRBV12-4 and TRBJ2-3; no clear D. This CDR3 contains 14 residues. Trimming left V 7 bases short and J 1 base short, with 12 bases between. CDR3 in amino acids: CASKREGGTDTQYF. Here the CDR3 DNA reads TGTGCCAGCAAAAGGGAAGGAGGCACAGATACGCAGTATTTT.

This chain joins TRBV20-1 and TRBJ2-1; D is unclear. The CDR3 is made up of 13 amino acids. Germline values: CDR1 DFQATT, CDR2 SNEGSKA (reference sequence). The V end lost 6 bases, the J end lost 1 base, and 10 bases lay between the germline ends. CDR3 sequence (DNA): TGCAGTGCCCGGCGCAGGTCCTACAATGAGCAGTTCTTC. This gives the protein CSARRRSYNEQFF.

This clonotype showed up just a few times. The chain links TRBV9 to TRBJ2-1; TRBD2 matches at 12 bases. The CDR3 length is 18 residues. V lost 0 bases and J lost 9; bases outside the gene matches: 13. Germline lookup yields CDR1 SGDLS and CDR2 YYNGEE. As DNA, the CDR3 is TGTGCCAGCAGCGTAGATCAAACTAGCGGGGGGCCTTTCGGTGAGCAGTTCTTC. This codes for CASSVDQTSGGPFGEQFF.

The J gene is TRBJ1-6, the V gene TRBV12-3 or TRBV12-4; D is unresolved. The CDR3 totals 17 residues. Deletions cut 3 bases from V and 8 bases from J, with 20 bases between. The CDR3, as DNA: TGTGCCAGCAGTTTTCTTGCGACTTCTCGGGATTATTCACCCCTCCACTTT. It encodes CASSFLATSRDYSPLHF.

The rearrangement uses TRBV6-1 and TRBJ2-1; 7 nucleotides line up with TRBD2. Trimming took 11 bases from V and 4 from J; bases not matched to a gene: 14. Germline CDR1 MNHNS, CDR2 SASEGT. This CDR3 has 15 amino acids. The CDR3 nucleotides read TGTGCCTCCCTAGGGACTACCTCGGGTTACAATGAGCAGTTCTTC. Protein: CASLGTTSGYNEQFF.

This clonotype has only a few counts. The chain combines TRBV29-1 with TRBJ2-5; 7 positions agree with TRBD1. V dropped 6 bases and J dropped 4; count of bases not matched to a gene: 17. CDR1 and CDR2 from the germline V gene are SQVTM and ANQGSEA. The CDR3 runs 16 residues. CDR3 coding DNA: TGCAGCGTAACCGGGACCCGAGGGGGCAAAGTAGAGACCCAGTACTTC. Residues: CSVTGTRGGKVETQYF.

The sample holds a few counts of this clonotype. The genes are TRBV7-2 and TRBJ1-1, with a possible D match to TRBD1 (5 bases). The CDR3 loop spans 17 amino acids. CDR1 SGHTA and CDR2 FQGNSA come from the germline V gene. V was cut by 4 bases and J by 0 bases, with 18 bases left in between. The CDR3: CASSSPSRDPLNTEAFF. The DNA for the CDR3 is TGTGCCAGCAGCTCACCATCCCGGGACCCCCTGAACACTGAAGCTTTCTTT.

This clonotype was counted only a few times. The CDR3 DNA reads TGTGCCTGGAGTCCCCTAGGGGGCTCGGGGGCCAACGTCCTGACTTTC. As protein: CAWSPLGGSGANVLTF. This chain joins TRBV30 and TRBJ2-6; 7 nucleotides line up with TRBD1. The V gene end was trimmed by 2 bases and the J gene end by 4 bases; junction bases not matched to a gene: 8. Germline CDR1 reads GTSNPN; CDR2 reads SVGIG (reference sequence). There are 16 residues in the CDR3. Full variable domain (rest looked up from reference TRBV30 and TRBJ2-6): SQTIHQWPATLVQPVGSPLSLECTVEGTSNPNLYWYRQAAGRGLQLLFYSVGIGQISSEVPQNLSASRPQDRQFILSSKKLLLSDSGFYLCAWSPLGGSGANVLTFGAGSRLTVL.

This clonotype was counted between two and nine times. The rearrangement uses TRBV20-1 and TRBJ2-1, with D perhaps matching TRBD1 (8 bases). This CDR3 has 16 residues. The ends were cut back, 0 bases at V and 8 bases at J, with 20 bases in the middle. The germline V gene encodes CDR1 DFQATT and CDR2 SNEGSKA (reference sequence). DNA of the CDR3: TGCAGTGCTAGAGATCCCCACAGGGGGGGTGGCCATGAGCAGTTCTTC. It encodes CSARDPHRGGGHEQFF.

This clonotype has at least ten counts. The V call is TRBV27, the J call TRBJ1-2, with D perhaps TRBD1 (6 bases). V lost 8 bases, J lost 5 bases, and 21 bases lay in between. The CDR3 extends over 15 amino acids. Germline CDR1 is MNHEY and CDR2 is SMNVEV (reference sequence). CDR3 bases: TGTGCCAGCTCATGGAAAGGGGGGCTGACTTATGGCTACACCTTC. Translated: CASSWKGGLTYGYTF.

DNA for the CDR3: TGTGCCAGCAGCCATAGTTCCAGGGCCAAAAACATTCAGTACTTC. It is translated as CASSHSSRAKNIQYF. The chain has TRBV14 and TRBJ2-4; D gene ambiguous. The CDR3 sequence is 15 residues long. The V gene lost 3 bases and the J gene lost 1 base, with 10 bases spanning the gap. Germline CDR1 and CDR2: SGHDN and FVKESK.

This clonotype was counted only a few times. This chain connects TRBV28 to TRBJ2-3; 8 nucleotides align to TRBD2. Trimming at V came to 1 base and at J to 5 bases, leaving 11 bases not matched to a gene. Germline V gives CDR1 MDHEN, CDR2 SYDVKM. The CDR3 length is 17 residues. The chain's CDR3 is CASSLSLSGGAGDTQYF. CDR3 coding DNA: TGTGCCAGCAGTTTATCCCTATCCGGGGGGGCCGGAGATACGCAGTATTTT. Full variable domain (remainder filled in from reference TRBV28 and TRBJ2-3): DVKVTQSSRYLVKRTGEKVFLECVQDMDHENMFWYRQDPGLGLRLIYFSYDVKMKEKGDIPEGYSVSREKKERFSLILESASTNQTSMYLCASSLSLSGGAGDTQYFGPGTRLTVL.

This sequence joins TRBV6-2 or TRBV6-3 and TRBJ1-2; TRBD1 agrees at 7 bases. CDR1 and CDR2 from the germline V gene are MNHEY and SVGEGT. The CDR3 totals 16 residues. The ends lost 8 bases at V and 0 bases at J; junction bases unmatched: 12. CDR3 DNA: TGTGCCAGCGGAATGTTACAGGGGAAAGCTAACTATGGCTACACCTTC. Protein sequence: CASGMLQGKANYGYTF.